This TCR beta chain was profiled in a study of spatial heterogeneity in lung cancer. Study at large: The study observed each unique TCR and UMI combination more than ten times on average in raw reads.

The length of the CDR3 is 14 residues. V lost 3 bases to trimming and J lost 0 bases, with 6 bases between them. The sample's time point: sample taken at primary tumor resection. The table lists this clonotype with many counts. Its antigen remains unknown. TCRdb analysed the 5' RACE reads with MiXCR anew, one entry per CDR3 protein. This table has about 11,000 distinct CDR3 sequences, 5% to 5.5% appearing once. Study results and caveats: Ubiquitous and regional expanded TCR counts tracked ubiquitous and regional nonsynonymous mutations, respectively. Mutation tallies in tumors tracked expanded intratumoral alpha and beta TCR counts.

The chain uses TRBV12-3 or TRBV12-4 and TRBJ1-3; D not resolved. This sample comprised lung tumor tissue, obtained at surgery. The sequence was obtained from a male donor with early-stage non-small cell lung cancer. The CDR3: CASSFWGSGNTIYF. The CDR3 DNA reads as TGTGCCAGCAGTTTTTGGGGCTCTGGAAACACCATATATTTT.